The sequence of this T cell receptor beta chain was determined in a study of T cell repertoires in cytomegalovirus infection. Whole-study results and caveats: Dominant in the ex vivo response were TCR beta clonotypes restricted by HLA-C and specific for CMV.

This clonotype came up a few times. Its antigen is still unknown. TCRdb independently ran MiXCR on the reads; one entry per CDR3 protein. Of about 300,000 distinct CDR3 sequences listed, approximately 10% are singletons. Germline CDR1 reads DFQATT; CDR2 reads SNEGSKA (reference sequence). Trimming removed 2 bases from V and 4 bases from J, with 8 bases in between. The CDR3 has 13 residues. The receptor comes from a human donor in good health (CMV status not recorded). Some clones in this sample may be carry-over from other donors' samples. The V and J genes are TRBV20-1 and TRBJ1-4; D ambiguous. Sequenced input: PBMCs. CDR3 amino acids: CSARMGFNEKLFF. In nucleotides, the CDR3 is TGCAGTGCTAGAATGGGTTTTAATGAAAAACTGTTTTTT.